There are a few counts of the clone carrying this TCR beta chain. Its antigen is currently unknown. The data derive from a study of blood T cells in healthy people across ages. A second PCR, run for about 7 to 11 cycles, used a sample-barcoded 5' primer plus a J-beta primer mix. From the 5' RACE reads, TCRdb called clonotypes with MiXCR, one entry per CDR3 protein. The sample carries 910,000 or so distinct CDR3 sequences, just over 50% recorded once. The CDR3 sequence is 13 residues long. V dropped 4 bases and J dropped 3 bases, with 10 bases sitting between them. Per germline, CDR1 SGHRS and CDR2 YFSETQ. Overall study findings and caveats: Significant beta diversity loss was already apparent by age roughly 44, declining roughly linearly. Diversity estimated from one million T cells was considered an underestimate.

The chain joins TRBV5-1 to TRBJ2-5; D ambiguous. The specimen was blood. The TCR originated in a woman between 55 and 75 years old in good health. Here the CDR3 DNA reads TGCGCCAGCAGCGTGTTCACCGAAGAGACCCAGTACTTC. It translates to CASSVFTEETQYF.